This T cell receptor beta chain was obtained from a study of T cell responses to AZD1222 COVID-19 vaccine. Study-wide points: Across spike, vaccine-associated CD4 TCRs were found, dominant at 160-218 and 743-854. All repertoire sampling was performed exclusively after the peak T cell response. Reportedly, nearly half the spike-specific TCRs target unmutated variant regions.

The analysis combined second doses at about 4 or about 12 weeks. Only a few counts were recorded for this clone. Antigen specificity is unknown. Looked up from germline, CDR1 is MNHEY and CDR2 is SVGAGI. The CDR3 length is 14 residues. V was cut by 0 bases and J by 1 base, with 7 bases left in between. Method: immunoSEQ multiplex PCR; TCRdb's copy keeps in-frame clones and lacks some. The data show about 75,000 clones, with 80% to 90% seen just once and less than 20% held by the top ten. Sequencing was performed on peripheral blood, taken 28 days after the second AZD1222 dose. The V and J genes are TRBV6-5 and TRBJ2-7; D is unclear. The TCR comes from an adult who received the AZD1222 COVID-19 vaccine. DNA for the CDR3: TGTGCCAGCAGTTACTCCAGTGGATCCTACGAGCAGTACTTC. Translated: CASSYSSGSYEQYF.